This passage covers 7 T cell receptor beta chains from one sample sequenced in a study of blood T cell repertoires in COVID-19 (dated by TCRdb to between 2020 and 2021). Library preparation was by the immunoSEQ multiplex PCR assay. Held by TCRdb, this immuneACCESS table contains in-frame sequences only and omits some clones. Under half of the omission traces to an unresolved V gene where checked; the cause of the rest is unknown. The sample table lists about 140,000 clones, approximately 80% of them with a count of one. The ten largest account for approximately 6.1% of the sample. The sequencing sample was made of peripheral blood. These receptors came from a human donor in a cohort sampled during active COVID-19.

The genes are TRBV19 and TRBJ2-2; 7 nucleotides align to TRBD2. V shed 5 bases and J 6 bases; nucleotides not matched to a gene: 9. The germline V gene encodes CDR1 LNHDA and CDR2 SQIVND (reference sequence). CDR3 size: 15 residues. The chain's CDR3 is CASSSPGRQSGELFF. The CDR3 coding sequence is TGTGCCAGTAGTTCCCCCGGGAGGCAATCCGGGGAGCTGTTTTTT. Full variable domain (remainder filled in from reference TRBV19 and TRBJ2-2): DGGITQSPKYLFRKEGQNVTLSCEQNLNHDAMYWYRQDPGQGLRLIYYSQIVNDFQKGDIAEGYSVSREKKESFPLTVTSAQKNPTAFYLCASSSPGRQSGELFFGEGSRLTVL.

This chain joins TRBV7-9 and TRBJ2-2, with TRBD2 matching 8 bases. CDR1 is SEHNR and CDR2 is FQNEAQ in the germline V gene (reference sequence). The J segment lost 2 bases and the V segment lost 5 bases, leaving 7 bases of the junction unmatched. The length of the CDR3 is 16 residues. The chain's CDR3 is CASSPLGGVNTGELFF. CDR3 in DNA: TGTGCCAGCAGCCCCCTCGGGGGGGTAAACACCGGGGAGCTGTTTTTT.

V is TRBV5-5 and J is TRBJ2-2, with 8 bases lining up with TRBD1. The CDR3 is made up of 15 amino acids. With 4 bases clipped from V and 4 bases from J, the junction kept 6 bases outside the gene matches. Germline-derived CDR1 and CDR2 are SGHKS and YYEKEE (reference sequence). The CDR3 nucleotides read TGTGCCAGCAGCCAAACAGGGGGACGCACCGGGGAGCTGTTTTTT. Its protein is CASSQTGGRTGELFF.

The chain's CDR3 is CASRLAGGTGELFF. DNA for the CDR3: TGCGCCAGCAGACTAGCGGGGGGCACCGGGGAGCTGTTTTTT. This sequence joins TRBV5-1 and TRBJ2-2; 12 bases map to TRBD2. V lost 5 bases and J lost 4; bases outside the gene matches: 0. The CDR3 covers 14 residues. CDR1 is SGHRS and CDR2 is YFSETQ in the germline V gene. Variable domain in full (rest from reference TRBV5-1 and TRBJ2-2): KAGVTQTPRYLIKTRGQQVTLSCSPISGHRSVSWYQQTPGQGLQFLFEYFSETQRNKGNFPGRFSGRQFSNSRSEMNVSTLELGDSALYLCASRLAGGTGELFFGEGSRLTVL.

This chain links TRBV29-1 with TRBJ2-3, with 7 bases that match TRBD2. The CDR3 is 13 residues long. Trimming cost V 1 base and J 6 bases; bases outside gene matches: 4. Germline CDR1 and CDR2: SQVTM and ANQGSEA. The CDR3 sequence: CSVEGLAADTQYF. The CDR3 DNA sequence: TGCAGCGTTGAAGGGCTAGCGGCGGATACGCAGTATTTT.

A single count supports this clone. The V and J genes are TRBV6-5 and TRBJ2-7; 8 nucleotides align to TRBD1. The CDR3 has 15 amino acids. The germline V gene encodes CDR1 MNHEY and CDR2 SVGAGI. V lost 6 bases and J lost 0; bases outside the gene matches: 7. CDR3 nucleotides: TGTGCCAGCAGCTACGACCAGGGGGCCTCCTACGAGCAGTACTTC. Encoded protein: CASSYDQGASYEQYF.

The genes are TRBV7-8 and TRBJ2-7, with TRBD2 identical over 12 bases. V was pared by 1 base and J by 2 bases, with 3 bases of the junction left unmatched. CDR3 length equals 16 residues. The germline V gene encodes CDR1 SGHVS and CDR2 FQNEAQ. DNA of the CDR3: TGTGCCAGCAGCTTAGTCCTAGCGGGGGGGGCCTACGAGCAGTACTTC. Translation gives CASSLVLAGGAYEQYF.